This T cell receptor (beta chain) was captured by sequencing in a study of blood T cell repertoires in COVID-19. As for the study in general: PBMCs, B-cell-depleted T cells, or T cells were the source of the cDNA or gDNA that made up the material.

The CDR3 is made up of 16 amino acids. The ends lost 0 bases at V and 3 bases at J; junction bases unmatched: 8. From germline, CDR1 is MGHRA and CDR2 YSYEKL. Authors' data handling: By means of reference gene primer amplification, nucleated cell counts were estimated. The repertoire was sequenced with immunoSEQ multiplex PCR; TCRdb's copy has only in-frame clones and lacks some. V, J and clone size were drawn from that table, and D and trimming were deduced from the DNA. The sample shows under 95,000 clones, roughly four fifths of them seen only once. This rearrangement joins TRBV4-1 to TRBJ2-7; 7 positions match TRBD1. This sequence was found in a woman in her seventies with acute or convalescent COVID-19. Material for sequencing was peripheral blood. The CDR3 DNA is TGCGCCAGCAGCCAAGACGAACAGGGGTCCCACTACGAGCAGTACTTC. As protein: CASSQDEQGSHYEQYF.